This TCR beta chain emerged from a study of vaccination effects on CD4 cells after COVID-19. As for this clone: Its antigen is as yet unknown.

Under the ViraFEST assay, PBMC were stimulated with viral peptide pools so that antigen-specific CD4+ T cells expanded. Sequencing was performed afterwards. Scientists isolated CD4+ T cells after an approximately ten-day culture period ended. Participants were given two doses of BNT162b2 or mRNA-1273 vaccine. The protocol was immunoSEQ multiplex PCR, while the TCRdb copy is restricted to in-frame clones and leaves out a portion. This table holds about 59,000 clones, about 73% found once. The origin of this receptor is a human donor who received a COVID-19 vaccine. The input for sequencing was CD4+ T cells from PBMCs cultured with HCoV-OC43 spike peptides, taken after COVID-19 vaccination. Specified subset: HCoV-OC43 spike overlapping peptide pool stimulation.

CDR3 protein: CSVGGARNQPQHF. The CDR3 DNA sequence: TGCAGCGTTGGAGGGGCTCGGAATCAGCCCCAGCATTTT. The chain has TRBV29-1 and TRBJ1-5, with a possible D match to TRBD1 (5 bases). The V and J ends lost 4 bases and 4 bases respectively, with 11 bases between them. Germline V lookup: CDR1 SQVTM, CDR2 ANQGSEA. CDR3 length: 13 amino acids.